Shown below are 13 T cell receptor beta chains from a single sample sequenced in a study of Graves' ophthalmopathy and Graves' hyperthyroidism. RNA transcripts provided the template for amplifying TCR beta CDR3 regions. HTBI primers served in a first-round RT-PCR, which a second-round multiplex PCR followed. TCRdb fed the multiplex PCR reads into MiXCR, producing one record per CDR3 protein. The sample lists 150,000 to 200,000 distinct CDR3 sequences, 30% to 45% seen once, with under 7% in the top ten. Source material: peripheral blood. The receptors shown here come from a woman aged 40-49 years with Graves' ophthalmopathy.

This clonotype was seen ten or more times. The chain is built from TRBV18 and TRBJ1-2; D ambiguous. The CDR3 is 13 residues long. Trimming removed 3 bases from V and 8 bases from J, with 13 bases in between. Germline V gene sequence: CDR1 KGHSH, CDR2 LQKENI. The chain's CDR3 is CASSPQNPLGYTF. The CDR3 DNA is TGTGCCAGCTCACCGCAGAACCCGTTGGGCTACACCTTC.

There are many counts of this clonotype. The chain joins TRBV6-1 to TRBJ2-2; D might be TRBD1 or TRBD2, each matching 5 bases. The CDR3 is 16 amino acids. Between the trimmed V and J ends, which lost 5 bases and 7 bases, there was a span of 20 bases. Per the germline V gene, CDR1 is MNHNS and CDR2 is SASEGT. The CDR3 loop is CASSQGTAGGSGELFF. CDR3 nucleotides: TGTGCCAGCAGTCAAGGGACCGCTGGGGGAAGCGGGGAGCTGTTTTTT.

The table lists this clonotype with many counts. The J gene is TRBJ2-7, the V gene TRBV6-2 or TRBV6-3; D tentatively fits TRBD1 or TRBD2 (7 bases each). This CDR3 has 14 residues. Trimming took 6 bases from V and 7 from J, leaving 19 bases between them. The germline V gene has CDR1 MNHEY and CDR2 SVGEGT. The CDR3 is CASRQDRLGGEQYF. DNA for the CDR3: TGTGCCAGCAGACAGGACAGGCTGGGGGGGGAGCAGTACTTC.

The chain has TRBV27 and TRBJ2-7; D possibly corresponds to TRBD1 (6 bases). CDR1 and CDR2 from the germline V gene are MNHEY and SMNVEV (reference sequence). The CDR3 spans 14 residues. V lost 4 bases to trimming and J lost 2 bases, with 12 bases between them. CDR3 amino acids: CASSSLDRPYEQYF. The DNA of the CDR3 is TGTGCCAGCAGTTCCCTCGACAGGCCCTACGAGCAGTACTTC.

V usage is TRBV6-1 and J usage is TRBJ1-3; D remains unclear. Germline CDR1 MNHNS, CDR2 SASEGT. V lost 6 bases and J 4 bases, leaving 19 bases between the germline ends. This CDR3 is built from 16 residues. CDR3 bases: TGTGCCAGCAGCCTCATTAGACTGTTGCCAGGAAACACCATATATTTT. Translated: CASSLIRLLPGNTIYF.

This clonotype was counted only a few times. This chain uses TRBV18 with TRBJ2-7; 8 bases map to TRBD2. Germline V CDR1 and CDR2: KGHSH, LQKENI. The CDR3 has 14 residues. The junction had 6 bases not matched to a gene; V was cut back by 3 bases and J by 5 bases. This chain's CDR3 is CASSPGREDNEQYF. CDR3 coding DNA: TGTGCCAGCTCACCGGGGCGGGAGGACAACGAGCAGTACTTC.

The chain links TRBV6-2 or TRBV6-3 to TRBJ2-2, with D perhaps TRBD1 (5 bases). Germline V gives CDR1 MNHEY, CDR2 SVGEGT. The CDR3 is 17 amino acids. V was shortened by 4 bases and J by 3 bases, with 18 bases between the two germline ends. CDR3 in DNA: TGTGCCAGCAGTTCGACGGACACTTTTTCCGACACCGGGGAGCTGTTTTTT. It translates to CASSSTDTFSDTGELFF.

The table lists this clonotype with many counts. The rearrangement links TRBV19 to TRBJ1-1; D gene uncertain. V was shortened by 3 bases and J by 0 bases, with 17 bases between the two germline ends. There are 17 residues in the CDR3. Per germline, CDR1 LNHDA and CDR2 SQIVND (reference sequence). The chain's CDR3 is CASSIELRTGMNTEAFF. The DNA for the CDR3 is TGTGCCAGTAGTATCGAACTCCGGACGGGGATGAACACTGAAGCTTTCTTT. The whole variable domain, remainder taken from reference TRBV19 and TRBJ1-1, is DGGITQSPKYLFRKEGQNVTLSCEQNLNHDAMYWYRQDPGQGLRLIYYSQIVNDFQKGDIAEGYSVSREKKESFPLTVTSAQKNPTAFYLCASSIELRTGMNTEAFFGQGTRLTVV.

The V and J genes are TRBV2 and TRBJ1-2; tentatively, D is TRBD1 (6 bases). V gave up 10 bases and J gave up 4 bases, with 13 bases separating them. Per the germline V gene, CDR1 is SNHLY and CDR2 is FYNNEI. The CDR3 extends over 12 amino acids. CDR3: CAKRRTVYGYTF. The CDR3 DNA sequence: TGTGCCAAGAGGCGGACAGTCTATGGCTACACCTTC.

This clonotype was picked up many times. V usage is TRBV28 and J usage is TRBJ1-5; TRBD1 agrees at 9 bases. The J segment lost 5 bases and the V segment lost 3 bases, leaving 2 bases of the junction unmatched. The germline gives CDR1 MDHEN, CDR2 SYDVKM. This CDR3 has 14 amino acids. CDR3 protein: CASSFWTGDQPQHF. CDR3 coding DNA: TGTGCCAGCAGTTTTTGGACAGGGGATCAGCCCCAGCATTTT.

This clonotype appeared many times. The chain carries TRBV7-2 and TRBJ2-7, with a tentative D call TRBD2 (5 bases). The CDR3 extends over 14 amino acids. Trimming took off 0 bases at V and 1 base at J, with 7 bases between the two ends. Germline values: CDR1 SGHTA, CDR2 FQGNSA. CDR3 sequence: CASSLAAESYEQYF. The CDR3 DNA reads TGTGCCAGCAGCTTAGCAGCGGAATCCTACGAGCAGTACTTC.

This clonotype was observed at least ten times. CDR3 loop: CASSIYQGRDGYTF. The CDR3 bases are TGTGCCAGCAGCATATATCAGGGACGAGATGGCTACACCTTC. V gene TRBV7-2 combines with J gene TRBJ1-2; tentatively, D is TRBD1 (5 bases). The CDR3 length is 14 residues. The germline V gene encodes CDR1 SGHTA and CDR2 FQGNSA. The germline V and J ends were trimmed by 5 bases and 6 bases, with 16 bases remaining between them.

The chain uses TRBV28 and TRBJ1-5, with D tentatively TRBD1 (5 bases). Germline V gene lookup returns CDR1 MDHEN and CDR2 SYDVKM. Trimming left V 6 bases short and J 3 bases short, with 15 bases between. The CDR3 is 15 amino acids. The CDR3 DNA sequence: TGTGCCAGCAGCACTCAGGGTCAGTACAATCAGCCCCAGCATTTT. Protein sequence: CASSTQGQYNQPQHF.